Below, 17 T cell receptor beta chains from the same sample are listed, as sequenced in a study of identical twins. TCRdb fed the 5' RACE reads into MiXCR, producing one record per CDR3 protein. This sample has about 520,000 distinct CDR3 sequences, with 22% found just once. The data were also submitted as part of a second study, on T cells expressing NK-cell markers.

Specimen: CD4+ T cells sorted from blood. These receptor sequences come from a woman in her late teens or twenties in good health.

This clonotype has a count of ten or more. CDR3 nucleotide sequence: TGCAGTGCCGGGACTAGCGGGTTCCCCTACGAGCAGTACTTC. Amino acid sequence: CSAGTSGFPYEQYF. This chain joins TRBV20-1 and TRBJ2-7, with 12 positions matching TRBD2. Germline trimming cut 6 bases from V and 2 bases from J; bases unmatched to any gene: 5. CDR3 length: 14 residues. Looked up from germline, CDR1 is DFQATT and CDR2 is SNEGSKA (reference sequence).

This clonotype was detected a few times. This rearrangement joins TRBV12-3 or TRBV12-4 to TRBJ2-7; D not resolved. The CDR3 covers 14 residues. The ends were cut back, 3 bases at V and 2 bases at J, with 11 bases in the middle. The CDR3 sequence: CASSFVLRAYEQYF. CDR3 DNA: TGTGCCAGCAGTTTTGTCTTGCGCGCCTACGAGCAGTACTTC.

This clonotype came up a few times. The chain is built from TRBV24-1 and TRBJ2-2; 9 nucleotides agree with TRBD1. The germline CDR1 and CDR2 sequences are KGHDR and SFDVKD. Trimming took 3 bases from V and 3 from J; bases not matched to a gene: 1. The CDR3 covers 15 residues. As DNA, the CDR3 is TGTGCCACCAGTGATAGACAGGGGGACACCGGGGAGCTGTTTTTT. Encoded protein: CATSDRQGDTGELFF.

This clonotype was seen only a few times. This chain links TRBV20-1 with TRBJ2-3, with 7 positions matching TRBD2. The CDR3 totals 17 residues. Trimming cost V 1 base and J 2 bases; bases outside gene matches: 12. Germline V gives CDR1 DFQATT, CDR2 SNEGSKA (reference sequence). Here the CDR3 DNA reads TGCAGTGCTAGAGCAGCGGGACGTTTCGGGTCCACAGATACGCAGTATTTT. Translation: CSARAAGRFGSTDTQYF.

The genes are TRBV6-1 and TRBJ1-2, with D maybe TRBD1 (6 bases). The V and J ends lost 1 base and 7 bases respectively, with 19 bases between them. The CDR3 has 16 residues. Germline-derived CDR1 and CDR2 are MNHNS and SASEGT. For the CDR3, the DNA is TGTGCCAGCAGTGAAGGGGGCAGGGGATCTCCGTCTGGCTACACCTTC. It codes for CASSEGGRGSPSGYTF.

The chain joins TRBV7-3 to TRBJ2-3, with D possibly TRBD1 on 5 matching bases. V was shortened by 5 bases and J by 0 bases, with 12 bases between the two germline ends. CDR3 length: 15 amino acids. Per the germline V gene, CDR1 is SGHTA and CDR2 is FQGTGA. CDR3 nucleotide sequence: TGTGCCAGCAGCGAGACAGTAACTAGCACAGATACGCAGTATTTT. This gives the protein CASSETVTSTDTQYF.

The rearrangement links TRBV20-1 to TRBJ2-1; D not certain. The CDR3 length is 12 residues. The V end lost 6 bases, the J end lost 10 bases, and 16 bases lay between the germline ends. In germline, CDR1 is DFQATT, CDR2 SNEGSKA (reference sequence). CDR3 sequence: CSASGPAREQFF. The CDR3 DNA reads TGCAGTGCCTCAGGACCAGCGAGGGAGCAGTTCTTC.

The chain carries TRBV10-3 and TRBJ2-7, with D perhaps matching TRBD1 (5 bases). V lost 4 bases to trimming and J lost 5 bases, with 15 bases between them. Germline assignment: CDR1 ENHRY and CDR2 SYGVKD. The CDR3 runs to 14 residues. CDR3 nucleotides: TGTGCCATCAGTGGAGGCAGGGATGTTCACGAGCAGTACTTC. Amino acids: CAISGGRDVHEQYF.

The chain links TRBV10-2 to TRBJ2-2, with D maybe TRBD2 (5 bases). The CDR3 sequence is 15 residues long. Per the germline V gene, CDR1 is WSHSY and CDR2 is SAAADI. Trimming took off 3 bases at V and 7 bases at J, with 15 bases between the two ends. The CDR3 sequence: CASSDSPVRGGELFF. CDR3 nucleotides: TGCGCCAGCAGTGACAGTCCCGTACGGGGCGGGGAGCTGTTTTTT.

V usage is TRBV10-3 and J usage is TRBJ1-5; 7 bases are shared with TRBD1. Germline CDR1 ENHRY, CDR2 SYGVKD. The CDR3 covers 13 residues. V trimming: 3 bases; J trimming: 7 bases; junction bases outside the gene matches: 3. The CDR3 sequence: CAISEGGRQPQHF. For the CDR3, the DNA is TGTGCCATCAGTGAAGGGGGCAGGCAGCCCCAGCATTTT.

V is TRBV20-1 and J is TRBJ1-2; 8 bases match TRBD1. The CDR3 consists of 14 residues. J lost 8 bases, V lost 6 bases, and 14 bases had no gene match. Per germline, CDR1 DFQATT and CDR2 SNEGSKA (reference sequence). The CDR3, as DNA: TGCAGTGCACACACAGGGGGGTTAGGGAAGGGCTACACCTTC. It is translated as CSAHTGGLGKGYTF.

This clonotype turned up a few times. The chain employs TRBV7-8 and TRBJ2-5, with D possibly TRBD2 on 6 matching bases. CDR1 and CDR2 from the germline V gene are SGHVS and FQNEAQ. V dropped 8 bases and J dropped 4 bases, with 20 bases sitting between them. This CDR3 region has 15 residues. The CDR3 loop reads CASQRTWGGRETQYF. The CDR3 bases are TGTGCCAGCCAGCGGACATGGGGAGGTCGAGAGACCCAGTACTTC.

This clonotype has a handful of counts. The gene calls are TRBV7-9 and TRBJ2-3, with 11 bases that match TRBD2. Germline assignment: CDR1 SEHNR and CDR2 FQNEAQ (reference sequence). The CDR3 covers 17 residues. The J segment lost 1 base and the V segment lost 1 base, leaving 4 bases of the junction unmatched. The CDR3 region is CASSLGGTSGRTDTQYF. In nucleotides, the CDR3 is TGTGCCAGCAGCTTAGGCGGGACTAGCGGCCGCACAGATACGCAGTATTTT. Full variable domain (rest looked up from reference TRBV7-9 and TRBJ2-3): DTGVSQNPRHKITKRGQNVTFRCDPISEHNRLYWYRQTLGQGPEFLTYFQNEAQLEKSRLLSDRFSAERPKGSFSTLEIQRTEQGDSAMYLCASSLGGTSGRTDTQYFGPGTRLTVL.

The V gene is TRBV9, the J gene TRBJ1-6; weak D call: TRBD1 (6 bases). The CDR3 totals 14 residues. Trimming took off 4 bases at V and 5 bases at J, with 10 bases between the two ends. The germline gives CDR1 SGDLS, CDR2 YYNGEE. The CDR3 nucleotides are TGTGCCAGCAGCCACGACAGGAATAATTCACCCCTCCACTTT. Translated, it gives CASSHDRNNSPLHF.

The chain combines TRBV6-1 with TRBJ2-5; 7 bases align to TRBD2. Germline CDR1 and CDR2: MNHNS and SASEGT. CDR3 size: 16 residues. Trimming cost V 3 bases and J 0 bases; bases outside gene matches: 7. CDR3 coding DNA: TGTGCCAGCAGTGAGGGGGGGGGGAACCACCAAGAGACCCAGTACTTC. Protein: CASSEGGGNHQETQYF.

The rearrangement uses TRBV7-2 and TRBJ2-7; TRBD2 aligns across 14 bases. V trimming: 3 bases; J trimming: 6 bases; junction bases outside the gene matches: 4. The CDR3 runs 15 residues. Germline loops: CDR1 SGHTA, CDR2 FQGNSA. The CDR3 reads CASSFRLAGGGEQYF. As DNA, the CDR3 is TGTGCCAGCAGCTTCCGACTAGCGGGAGGGGGCGAGCAGTACTTC.

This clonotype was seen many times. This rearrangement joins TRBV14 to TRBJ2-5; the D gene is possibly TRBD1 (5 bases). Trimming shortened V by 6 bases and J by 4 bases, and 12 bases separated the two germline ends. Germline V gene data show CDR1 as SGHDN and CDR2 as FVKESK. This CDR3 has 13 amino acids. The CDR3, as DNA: TGTGCCAGCAGTCAACAGGTTGGAGAGACCCAGTACTTC. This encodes CASSQQVGETQYF.